This T cell receptor beta chain was captured in a study of CD4 T cells in relation to SARS-CoV-2 and coronaviruses (dated by TCRdb to 2020 to 2022). Study-wide context: The ViraFEST assay cultured PBMCs with antigen for roughly 10 days, then sequenced TCR beta CDR3s to find antigen-specific clonal expansions. The negative reference condition was either a culture with an HIV-1 Nef peptide pool or a culture with no peptide. HLA restriction was mapped for shared crossreactive spike epitopes using patient-derived lymphoblastoid cell lines. At the level of individual TCR clonotypes, the study evaluated whether memory CD4+ T cells crossreact between the spike proteins of SARS-CoV-2 and those of common cold coronaviruses. The Adaptive Biotechnologies TCR-sequencing kit was used to sequence samples from three pre-COVID donors and the naive versus memory experiments, while other data came from Illumina-based sequencing. A different TCR-beta assay, based on Illumina, was used to sequence expansion assays from other donors in the study. Overall results and qualifications from the work: Since the crossreactivity analysis centred on spike protein, crossreactivity against other viral proteins was not assessed. Memory CD4+ clonotypes crossrecognizing SARS-CoV-2 and at least one common cold coronavirus spike were found in 60% to 75% of donors. Because no donor provided both pre-pandemic and post-infection samples, tracing the source of pre-existing responses was limited. Crossreactive clones showed significantly weaker SARS-CoV-2-driven expansion than monoreactive clones, consistent with antigenic imprinting. Small numbers of patients and of tested TCRs limited the study.

CD4+ T cells from unexposed donors were collected before the COVID-19 pandemic (2011-2018). After approximately 11 days of culture, CD4+ T cells were isolated with the EasySep CD4+ T cell isolation kit. As cell number allowed, CD4+ T cells from unexposed donors were tested for reactivity to SARS-CoV-2 S and N and to four common cold coronavirus spike pools. PBMCs were cultured at over 1.5 million per well in IMDM supplemented with around 5% human AB serum and 9 to 10 IU/ml IL-2. Half of the culture medium was replaced with fresh IL-2-containing medium on days 3 and 7. In general, every peptide culture condition was set up in three replicate wells. Leukapheresis product for the unexposed donors was bought commercially. PBMCs were isolated from leukapheresis product or whole blood by Ficoll-Paque PLUS gradient centrifugation. PBMCs were either cryopreserved at -140 degrees C or used fresh in the expansion assay. The QIAamp Micro DNA Kit was used to extract genomic DNA from the CD4+ T cells.

Libraries were made using the immunoSEQ multiplex PCR assay. In the authors' own workflow: During preprocessing, nonproductive sequences were discarded, as were any CDR3s that did not begin with C, did not end with F or W, or were shorter than 7 amino acids. Antigen-specific clonotypes were called with the MANAFEST web app on the basis of expansion relative to the reference and to other culture wells. A clone counted as positive if significantly expanded in 2 of 3 replicate wells versus the reference culture at FDR below 0.05. A further requirement for positive clones was significant expansion compared with all other tandem wells, along with an odds ratio above 5. CDR3 homology was measured as pairwise Levenshtein distance, computed with the stringdist R package after trimming three terminal residues from each end. The table was pulled from immuneACCESS by TCRdb, which kept in-frame rearrangements only. Such tables lose some clones; where checked, under half of the loss comes from unresolved V genes, and the rest has no known cause. For V, J and clone size, that table is used; D and trimming come from the DNA. The sample table lists 15,000 to 20,000 clones, roughly four fifths of them with a count of one. 20% to 25% of the sample is in the top ten clones.

With regard to this clone: It lacks a known antigen. Base qualities are not provided; no much larger clone lies one nucleotide away.

What was sequenced was CD4+ T cells from PBMCs, cultured in vitro. This clonotype originated in a human donor in good health.

DNA sequence: TGTGCCGCCGCGGGGCCCTCCACAGATACGCAGTATTTT. Its protein is CAAAGPSTDTQYF. The rearrangement combines TRBV24-1 with TRBJ2-3; the D gene is perhaps TRBD2, from 6 matching bases. From the germline V gene, CDR1 is KGHDR and CDR2 is SFDVKD. The CDR3 spans 13 residues, from the cysteine through the phenylalanine. This entry keeps only the CDR3 DNA: 39 bases, framed from base 1. Trimming costs V 12 bases and J 2 bases, and their ends lie 14 bases apart.